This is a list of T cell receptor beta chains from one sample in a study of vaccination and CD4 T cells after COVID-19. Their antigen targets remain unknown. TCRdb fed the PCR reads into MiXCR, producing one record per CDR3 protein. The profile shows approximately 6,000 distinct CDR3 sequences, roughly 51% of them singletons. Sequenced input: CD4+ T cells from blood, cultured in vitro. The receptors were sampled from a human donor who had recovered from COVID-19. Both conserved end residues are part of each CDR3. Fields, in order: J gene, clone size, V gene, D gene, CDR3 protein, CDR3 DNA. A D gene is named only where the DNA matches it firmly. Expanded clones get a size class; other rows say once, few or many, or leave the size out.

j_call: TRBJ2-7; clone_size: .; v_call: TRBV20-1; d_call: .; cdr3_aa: CSARDLGYEQYF; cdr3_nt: TGCAGTGCTAGAGATCTTGGGTACGAGCAGTACTTC
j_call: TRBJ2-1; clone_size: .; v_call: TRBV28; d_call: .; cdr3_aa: CASSLISRGGEQFF; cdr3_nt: TGTGCCAGCAGTTTAATTTCGCGAGGTGGTGAGCAGTTCTTC
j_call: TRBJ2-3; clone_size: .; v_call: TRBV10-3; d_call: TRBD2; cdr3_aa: CAISAGGTLTDTQYF; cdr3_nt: TGTGCCATCAGTGCGGGGGGGACCCTCACAGATACGCAGTATTTT
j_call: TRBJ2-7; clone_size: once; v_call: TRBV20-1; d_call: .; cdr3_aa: CSANRDNSYEQYF; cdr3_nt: TGCAGTGCCAACCGGGACAACTCCTACGAGCAGTACTTC
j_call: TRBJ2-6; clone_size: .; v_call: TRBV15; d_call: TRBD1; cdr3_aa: CATSRERTGGTGANVLTF; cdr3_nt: TGTGCCACCAGCAGAGAACGAACAGGGGGGACTGGGGCCAACGTCCTGACTTTC
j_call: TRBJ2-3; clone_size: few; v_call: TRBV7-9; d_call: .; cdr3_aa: CASSLGTSPIIDTQYF; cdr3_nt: TGTGCCAGCAGCTTAGGTACTAGCCCAATTATAGATACGCAGTATTTT
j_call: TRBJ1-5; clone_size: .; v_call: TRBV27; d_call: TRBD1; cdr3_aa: CASRHEDRGKFGNQPQHF; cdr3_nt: TGTGCCAGCCGGCATGAGGACAGGGGGAAGTTTGGGAATCAGCCCCAGCATTTT
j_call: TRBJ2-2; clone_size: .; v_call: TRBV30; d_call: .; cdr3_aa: CAWKGPWNTGELFF; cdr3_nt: TGTGCCTGGAAGGGGCCGTGGAACACCGGGGAGCTGTTTTTT
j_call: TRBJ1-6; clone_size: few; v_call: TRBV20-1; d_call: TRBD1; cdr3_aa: CSARDQGTGGVSPLHF; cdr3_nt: TGCAGTGCTAGAGATCAAGGAACAGGGGGAGTGTCACCCCTCCACTTT
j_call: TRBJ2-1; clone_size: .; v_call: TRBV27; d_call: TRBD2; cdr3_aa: CASSLMRLAGGNEQFF; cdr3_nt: TGTGCCAGCAGTTTGATGAGACTAGCGGGAGGCAATGAGCAGTTCTTC
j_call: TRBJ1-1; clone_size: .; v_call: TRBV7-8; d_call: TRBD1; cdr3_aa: CASRDRRGSDTEAFF; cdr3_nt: TGTGCCAGCCGGGACAGGAGAGGATCAGACACTGAAGCTTTCTTT
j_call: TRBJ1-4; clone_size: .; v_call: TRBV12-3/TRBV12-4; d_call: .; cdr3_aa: CASSQGSQGREKLFF; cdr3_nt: TGTGCCAGCAGCCAAGGGTCACAGGGACGTGAAAAACTGTTTTTT
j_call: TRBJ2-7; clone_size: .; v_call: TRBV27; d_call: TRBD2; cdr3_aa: CASSSRTSGGAYEQYF; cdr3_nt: TGTGCCAGCAGTTCCCGGACTAGCGGGGGAGCCTACGAGCAGTACTTC
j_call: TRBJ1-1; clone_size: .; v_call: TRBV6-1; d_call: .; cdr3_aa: CASKAGGWGQKSTEAFF; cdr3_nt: TGTGCCAGCAAGGCTGGGGGATGGGGCCAGAAAAGCACTGAAGCTTTCTTT
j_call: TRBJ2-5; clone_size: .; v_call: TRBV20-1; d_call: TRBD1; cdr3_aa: CSARGGQAIQETQYF; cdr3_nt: TGCAGTGCTAGGGGCGGACAGGCGATTCAGGAGACCCAGTACTTC
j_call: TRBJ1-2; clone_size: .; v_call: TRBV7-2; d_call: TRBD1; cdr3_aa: CASSRDRVKYGYTF; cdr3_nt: TGTGCCAGCAGCCGGGACAGGGTAAAATATGGCTACACCTTC
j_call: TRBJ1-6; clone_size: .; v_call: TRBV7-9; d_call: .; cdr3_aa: CASSRQRGDNSPLHF; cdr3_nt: TGTGCCAGCAGCCGACAAAGGGGAGATAATTCACCCCTCCACTTT
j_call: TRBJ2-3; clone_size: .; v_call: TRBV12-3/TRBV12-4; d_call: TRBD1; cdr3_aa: CASSWGTGGTDTQYF; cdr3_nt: TGTGCCAGCAGTTGGGGGACAGGGGGGACAGATACGCAGTATTTT
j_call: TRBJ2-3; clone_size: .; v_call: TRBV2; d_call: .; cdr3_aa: CASSRRDGGTDTQYF; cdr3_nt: TGTGCCAGCAGTCGACGGGACGGAGGCACAGATACGCAGTATTTT
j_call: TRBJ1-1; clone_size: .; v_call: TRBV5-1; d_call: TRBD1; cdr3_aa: CASSSTGGSIEAFF; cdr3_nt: TGCGCCAGCAGCTCAACAGGGGGCTCTATTGAAGCTTTCTTT
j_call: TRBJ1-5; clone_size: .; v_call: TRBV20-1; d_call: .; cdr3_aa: CSARDRLGPHNQPQHF; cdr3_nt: TGCAGTGCTAGAGATAGGCTGGGACCCCACAATCAGCCCCAGCATTTT
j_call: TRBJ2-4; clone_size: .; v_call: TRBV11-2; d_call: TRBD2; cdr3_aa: CASSPLAGNIQYF; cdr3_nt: TGTGCCAGCAGCCCGCTAGCGGGGAACATTCAGTACTTC
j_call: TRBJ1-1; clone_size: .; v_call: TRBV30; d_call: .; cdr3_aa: CAWSVQGAGAAEAFF; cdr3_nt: TGTGCCTGGAGTGTACAGGGAGCGGGGGCCGCAGAAGCTTTCTTT
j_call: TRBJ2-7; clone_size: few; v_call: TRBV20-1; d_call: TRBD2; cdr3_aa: CSAGGAKQYF; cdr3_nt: TGCAGTGCCGGGGGGGCGAAGCAGTACTTC
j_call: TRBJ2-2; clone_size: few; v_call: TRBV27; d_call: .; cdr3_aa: CASSDQGLGSGELFF; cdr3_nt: TGTGCCAGCAGTGACCAGGGCCTGGGATCGGGGGAGCTGTTTTTT
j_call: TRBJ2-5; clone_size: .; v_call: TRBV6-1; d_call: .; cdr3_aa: CASTRGAGETQYF; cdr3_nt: TGTGCCAGCACCCGGGGGGCAGGCGAGACCCAGTACTTC
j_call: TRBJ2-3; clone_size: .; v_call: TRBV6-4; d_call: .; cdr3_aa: CASSPETSTDTQYF; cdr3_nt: TGTGCCAGCAGCCCCGAGACTAGCACAGATACGCAGTATTTT
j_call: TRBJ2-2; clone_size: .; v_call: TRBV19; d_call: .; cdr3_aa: CASSIAPTPGELFF; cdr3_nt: TGTGCCAGTAGTATAGCCCCCACACCGGGGGAGCTGTTTTTT